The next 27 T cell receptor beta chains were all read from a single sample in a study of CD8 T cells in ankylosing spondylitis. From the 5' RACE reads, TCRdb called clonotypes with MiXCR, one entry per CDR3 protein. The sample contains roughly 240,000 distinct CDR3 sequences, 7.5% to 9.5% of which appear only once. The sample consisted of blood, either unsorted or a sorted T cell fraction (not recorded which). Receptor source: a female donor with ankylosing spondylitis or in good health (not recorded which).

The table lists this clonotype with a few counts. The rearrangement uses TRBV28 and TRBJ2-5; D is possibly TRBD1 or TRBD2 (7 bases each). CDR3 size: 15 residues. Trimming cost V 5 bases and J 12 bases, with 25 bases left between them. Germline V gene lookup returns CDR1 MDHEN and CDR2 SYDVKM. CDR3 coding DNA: TGTGCCAGCAGTCGAAGCGGGACAGACCTTTCGACTGAGTACTTC. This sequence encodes CASSRSGTDLSTEYF.

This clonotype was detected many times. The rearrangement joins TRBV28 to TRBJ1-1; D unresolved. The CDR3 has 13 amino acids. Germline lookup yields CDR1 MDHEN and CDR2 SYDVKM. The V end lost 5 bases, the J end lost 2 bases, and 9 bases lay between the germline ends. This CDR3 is CASSPTYNTEAFF. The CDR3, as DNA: TGTGCCAGCAGTCCAACCTATAACACTGAAGCTTTCTTT.

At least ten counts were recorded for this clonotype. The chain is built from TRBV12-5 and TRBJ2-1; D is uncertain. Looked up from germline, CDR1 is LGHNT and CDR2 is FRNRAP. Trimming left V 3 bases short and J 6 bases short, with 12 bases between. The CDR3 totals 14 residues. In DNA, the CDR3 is TGTGCTAGTGGTTTCCTTGGTCGGATCAATGAGCAGTTCTTC. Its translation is CASGFLGRINEQFF.

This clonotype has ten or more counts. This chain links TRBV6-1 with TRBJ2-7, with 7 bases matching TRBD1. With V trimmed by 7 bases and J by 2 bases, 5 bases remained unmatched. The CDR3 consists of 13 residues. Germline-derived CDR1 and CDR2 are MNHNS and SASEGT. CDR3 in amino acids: CASKQDRPYEQYF. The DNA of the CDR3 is TGTGCCAGCAAGCAGGACAGGCCCTACGAGCAGTACTTC.

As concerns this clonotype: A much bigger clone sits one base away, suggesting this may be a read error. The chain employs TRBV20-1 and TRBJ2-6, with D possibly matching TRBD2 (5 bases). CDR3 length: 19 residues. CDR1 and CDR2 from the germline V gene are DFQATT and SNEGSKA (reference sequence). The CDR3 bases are TGCTGTGCTAAAGGAGAGGGCCTCCAGACACAGACTGGGGCCAACGTCCTGACTTTC. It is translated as CCAKGEGLQTQTGANVLTF.

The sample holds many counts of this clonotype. CDR3 in DNA: TGCGCCAGCAGCGAAGCAAAAACTAGCACAGATACGCAGTATTTT. It translates to CASSEAKTSTDTQYF. V usage is TRBV5-1 and J usage is TRBJ2-3; D is uncertain. CDR3 length: 15 residues. CDR1 SGHRS and CDR2 YFSETQ come from the germline V gene. Trimming removed 4 bases from V and 0 bases from J, with 12 bases in between.

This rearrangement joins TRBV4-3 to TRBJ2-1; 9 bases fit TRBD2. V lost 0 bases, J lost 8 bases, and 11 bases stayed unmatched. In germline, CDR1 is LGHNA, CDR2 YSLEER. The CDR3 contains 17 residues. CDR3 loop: CASSQDSGLAGAHEQFF. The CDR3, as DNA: TGCGCCAGCAGCCAAGATTCCGGATTAGCGGGAGCCCATGAGCAGTTCTTC.

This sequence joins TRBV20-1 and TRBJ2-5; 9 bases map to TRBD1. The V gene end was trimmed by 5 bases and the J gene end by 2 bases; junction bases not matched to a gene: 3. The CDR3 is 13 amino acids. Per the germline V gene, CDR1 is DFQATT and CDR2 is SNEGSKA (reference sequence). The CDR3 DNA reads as TGCAGTGCTGGGACAGGGCGTCAAGAGACCCAGTACTTC. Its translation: CSAGTGRQETQYF.

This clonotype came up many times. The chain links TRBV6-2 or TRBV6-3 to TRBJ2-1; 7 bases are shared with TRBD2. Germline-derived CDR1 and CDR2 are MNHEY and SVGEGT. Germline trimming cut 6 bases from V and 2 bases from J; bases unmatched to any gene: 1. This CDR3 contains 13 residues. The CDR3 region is CASSREAYNEQFF. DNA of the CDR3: TGTGCCAGCAGCCGGGAGGCCTACAATGAGCAGTTCTTC.

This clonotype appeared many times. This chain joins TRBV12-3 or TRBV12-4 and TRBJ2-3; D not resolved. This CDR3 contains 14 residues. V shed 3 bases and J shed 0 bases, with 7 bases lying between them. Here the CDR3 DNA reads TGTGCCAGCAGTTTCTCAGAGAGCACAGATACGCAGTATTTT. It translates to CASSFSESTDTQYF.

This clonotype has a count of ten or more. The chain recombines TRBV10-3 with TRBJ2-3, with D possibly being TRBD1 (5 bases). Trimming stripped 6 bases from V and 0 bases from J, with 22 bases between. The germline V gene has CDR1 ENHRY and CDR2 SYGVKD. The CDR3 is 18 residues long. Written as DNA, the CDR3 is TGTGCCATCAGCTCTCTCATCGACAGAGACGTTAGCACAGATACGCAGTATTTT. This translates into CAISSLIDRDVSTDTQYF.

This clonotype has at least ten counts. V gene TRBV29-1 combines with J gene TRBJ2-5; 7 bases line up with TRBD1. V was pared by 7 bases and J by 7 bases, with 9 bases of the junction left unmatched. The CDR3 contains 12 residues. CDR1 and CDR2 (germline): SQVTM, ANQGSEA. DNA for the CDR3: TGCAGCGCAAGACAGGGTGGAGGGACCCAGTACTTC. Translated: CSARQGGGTQYF.

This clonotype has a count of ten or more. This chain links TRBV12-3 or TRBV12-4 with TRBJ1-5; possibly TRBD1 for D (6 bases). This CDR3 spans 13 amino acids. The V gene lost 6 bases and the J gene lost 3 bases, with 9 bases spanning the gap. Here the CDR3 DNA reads TGTGCCAGCAGAGGACAGTCCAATCAGCCCCAGCATTTT. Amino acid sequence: CASRGQSNQPQHF.

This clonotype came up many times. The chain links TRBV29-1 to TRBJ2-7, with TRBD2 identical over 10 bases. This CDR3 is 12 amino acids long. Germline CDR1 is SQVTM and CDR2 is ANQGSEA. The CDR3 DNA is TGCAACGCAAGCGGGAGGGCGTACGAGCAGTACTTC. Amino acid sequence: CNASGRAYEQYF.

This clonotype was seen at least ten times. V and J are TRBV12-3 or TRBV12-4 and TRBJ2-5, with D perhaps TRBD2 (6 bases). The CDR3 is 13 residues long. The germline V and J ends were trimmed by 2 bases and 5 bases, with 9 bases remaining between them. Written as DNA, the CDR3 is TGTGCCAGCAGTTTACTAGCGACGGAGACCCAGTACTTC. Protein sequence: CASSLLATETQYF.

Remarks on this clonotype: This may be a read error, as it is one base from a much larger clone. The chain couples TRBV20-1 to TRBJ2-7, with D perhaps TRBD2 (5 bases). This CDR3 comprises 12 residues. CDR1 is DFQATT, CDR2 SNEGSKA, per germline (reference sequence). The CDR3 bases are TGCAGTACTAGGCCTATATCCTACGAGCAGTACTTC. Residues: CSTRPISYEQYF.

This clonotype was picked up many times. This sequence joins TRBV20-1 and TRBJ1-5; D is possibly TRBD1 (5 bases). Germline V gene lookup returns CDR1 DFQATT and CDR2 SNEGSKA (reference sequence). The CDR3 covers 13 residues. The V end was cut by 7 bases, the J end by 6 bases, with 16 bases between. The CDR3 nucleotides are TGCAGTGTTCAGACTGTTGGGGGTCAGCCCCAGCATTTT. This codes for CSVQTVGGQPQHF.

The CDR3: CSVVSRSSSYNEQFF. Written as DNA, the CDR3 is TGCAGCGTTGTTTCCCGTTCGAGCTCCTACAATGAGCAGTTCTTC. The chain is built from TRBV29-1 and TRBJ2-1; D gene unclear. Germline V gene sequence: CDR1 SQVTM, CDR2 ANQGSEA. Trimming shortened V by 4 bases and J by 0 bases, and 13 bases separated the two germline ends. The CDR3 runs to 15 residues.

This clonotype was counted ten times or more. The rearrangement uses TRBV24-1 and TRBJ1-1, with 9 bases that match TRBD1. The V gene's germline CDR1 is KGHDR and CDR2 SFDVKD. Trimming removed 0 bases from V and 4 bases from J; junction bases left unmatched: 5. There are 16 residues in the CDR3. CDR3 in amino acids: CATSDLWDRDCTEAFF. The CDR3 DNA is TGTGCCACCAGTGATTTGTGGGACAGGGATTGCACTGAAGCTTTCTTT.

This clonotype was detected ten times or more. The CDR3: CASSQGPWVEGETQYF. Here the CDR3 DNA reads TGCGCCAGCAGCCAAGGCCCCTGGGTCGAGGGCGAGACCCAGTACTTC. The chain is built from TRBV4-3 and TRBJ2-5; tentative D call: TRBD2 (5 bases). The CDR3 has 16 residues. Trimming removed 1 base from V and 5 bases from J, with 17 bases in between. Germline V lookup: CDR1 LGHNA, CDR2 YSLEER.

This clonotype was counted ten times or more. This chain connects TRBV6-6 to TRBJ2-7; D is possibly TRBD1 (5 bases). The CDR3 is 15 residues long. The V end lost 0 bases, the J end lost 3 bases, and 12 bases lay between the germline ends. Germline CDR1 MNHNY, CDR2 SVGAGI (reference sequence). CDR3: CASSYSRDSSYEQYF. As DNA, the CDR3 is TGTGCCAGCAGTTACTCCAGAGACAGTAGCTACGAGCAGTACTTC.

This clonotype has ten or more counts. In nucleotides, the CDR3 is TGTGCCAGCAGCCAAGACCGGGACTCGCAAGAGACCCAGTACTTC. Its translation is CASSQDRDSQETQYF. The chain joins TRBV3-1 to TRBJ2-5; D may be TRBD2 (6 bases). This CDR3 comprises 15 residues. CDR1 is LGHDT, CDR2 YNNKEL, per germline (reference sequence). V lost 0 bases to trimming and J lost 2 bases, with 10 bases between them.

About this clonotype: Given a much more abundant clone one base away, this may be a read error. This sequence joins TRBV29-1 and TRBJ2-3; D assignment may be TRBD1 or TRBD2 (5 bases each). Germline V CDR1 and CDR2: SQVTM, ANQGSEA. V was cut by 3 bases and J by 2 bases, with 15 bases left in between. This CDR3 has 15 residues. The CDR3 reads CSVDGDQHSTDTQYF. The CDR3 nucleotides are TGCAGCGTTGACGGGGACCAACATTCCACAGATACGCAGTATTTT.

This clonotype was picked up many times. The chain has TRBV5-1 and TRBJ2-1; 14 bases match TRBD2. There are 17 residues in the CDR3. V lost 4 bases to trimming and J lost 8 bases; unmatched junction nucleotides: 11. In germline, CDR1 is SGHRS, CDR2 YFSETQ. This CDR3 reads CASSQTSGRAGSHEQFF. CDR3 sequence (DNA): TGCGCCAGCAGCCAGACTAGCGGGAGGGCCGGTTCCCATGAGCAGTTCTTC.

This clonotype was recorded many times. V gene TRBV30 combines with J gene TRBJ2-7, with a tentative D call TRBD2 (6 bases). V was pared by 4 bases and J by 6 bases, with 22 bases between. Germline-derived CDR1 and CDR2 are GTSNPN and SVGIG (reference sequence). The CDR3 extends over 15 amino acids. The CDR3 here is CAWIHPGLQYTEQYF. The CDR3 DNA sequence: TGTGCCTGGATTCACCCGGGACTCCAATATACCGAGCAGTACTTC.

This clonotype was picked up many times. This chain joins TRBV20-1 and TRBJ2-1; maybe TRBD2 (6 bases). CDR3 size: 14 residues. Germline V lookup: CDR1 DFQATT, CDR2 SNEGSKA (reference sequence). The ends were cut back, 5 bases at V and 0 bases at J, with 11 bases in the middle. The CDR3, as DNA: TGCAGTGCTCTCCAGGGACTCTCCTACAATGAGCAGTTCTTC. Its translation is CSALQGLSYNEQFF.

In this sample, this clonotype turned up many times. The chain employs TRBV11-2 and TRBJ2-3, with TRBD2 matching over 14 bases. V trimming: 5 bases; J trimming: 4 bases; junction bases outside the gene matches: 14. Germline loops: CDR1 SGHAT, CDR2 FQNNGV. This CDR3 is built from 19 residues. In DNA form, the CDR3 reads TGTGCCAGCAGCCTCTGGCAGCGGGGACTAGCGGGAGTGGCAGATACGCAGTATTTT. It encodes CASSLWQRGLAGVADTQYF.